A selection of T cell receptor beta chains follows, all from one sample in a study of T cell changes during pregnancy in multiple sclerosis. Assay: immunoSEQ multiplex PCR; the TCRdb copy retains only in-frame clones and omits some. The table lists about 20,000 clones, 91% of them singletons. The sequencing used CD4+ T cells from peripheral blood mononuclear cells, collected in the third trimester of pregnancy. The receptors come from a female donor in good health, enrolled as a control in a pregnancy study. Each CDR3 is given with its conserved first and last residue. A D gene is named only where the DNA matches it firmly. Expanded clones are given a class, and other clones once, few, many or no size at all.

>TRBJ2-7|15|TRBV27|NA|NA
CASSSPLRVIDEQYF
TGTGCCAGCAGTTCGCCTCTCAGGGTGATCGACGAGCAGTACTTC
>TRBJ2-6|14|TRBV27|NA|NA
CASSLLYGANVLTF
TGTGCCAGCAGTTTATTGTATGGGGCCAACGTCCTGACTTTC
>TRBJ2-1|15|TRBV4-3|once|TRBD2
CASSPVLAGDNEQFF
TGCGCCAGCAGCCCCGTCCTAGCGGGGGACAATGAGCAGTTCTTC
>TRBJ1-1|15|TRBV19|NA|NA
CASSRGGEDNTEAFF
TGTGCCAGTAGTAGGGGAGGGGAAGACAACACTGAAGCTTTCTTT
>TRBJ2-5|16|TRBV11-3|NA|NA
CASSLGVGGREETQYF
TGTGCCAGCAGCTTAGGAGTAGGGGGAAGGGAAGAGACCCAGTACTTC
>TRBJ1-5|17|TRBV19|NA|TRBD1
CASSIVTGGSSNQPQHF
TGTGCCAGTAGTATAGTAACAGGGGGCTCAAGCAATCAGCCCCAGCATTTT
>TRBJ2-3|14|TRBV11-1|NA|TRBD2
CASSFGGLADTQYF
TGTGCCAGCAGCTTTGGGGGACTAGCAGATACGCAGTATTTT
>TRBJ1-2|13|TRBV2|NA|NA
CASSPRGSYGYTF
TGTGCCAGCAGCCCGCGGGGAAGCTATGGCTACACCTTC
>TRBJ1-3|16|TRBV5-5|NA|TRBD1
CASRWGQGNSGNTIYF
TGTGCCAGCAGATGGGGACAGGGAAATTCTGGAAACACCATATATTTT
>TRBJ2-7|15|TRBV21-1|NA|NA
CASCQIGQGNYEQYF
TGTGCCAGCTGTCAGATCGGACAGGGGAACTACGAGCAGTACTTC
>TRBJ2-2|17|TRBV9|NA|NA
CASSVRESLRGTGELFF
TGTGCCAGCAGCGTACGGGAGTCTCTCCGGGGCACCGGGGAGCTGTTTTTT
>TRBJ2-5|18|TRBV7-6|NA|NA
CASSLNRPLGGVGETQYF
TGTGCCAGCAGCTTAAATAGGCCCCTTGGAGGGGTCGGCGAGACCCAGTACTTC
>TRBJ2-1|15|TRBV6-4|NA|TRBD2
CASSPGLAPYNEQFF
TGTGCCAGCAGTCCCGGACTAGCGCCCTACAATGAGCAGTTCTTC
>TRBJ1-2|12|TRBV28|NA|NA
CASRVRGHGYTF
TGTGCCAGCCGAGTACGAGGCCACGGCTACACCTTC
>TRBJ1-5|15|TRBV6-6|NA|TRBD1
CASRFDRDPNQPQHF
TGTGCCAGCAGATTCGACAGGGACCCCAATCAGCCCCAGCATTTT
>TRBJ1-3|16|TRBV10-3|NA|NA
CATRPGSTTSGNTIYF
TGTGCCACCCGTCCAGGATCTACAACCTCTGGAAACACCATATATTTT
>TRBJ1-1|15|TRBV14|NA|TRBD1
CASSPTDRGRTEAFF
TGTGCCAGCAGCCCTACCGACAGGGGAAGAACTGAAGCTTTCTTT
>TRBJ2-7|17|TRBV18|NA|TRBD2
CASSPIGLAGGEHEQYF
TGTGCCAGCTCACCAATTGGACTAGCGGGAGGGGAGCACGAGCAGTACTTC
>TRBJ1-2|14|TRBV7-8|NA|NA
CASSSPPAANGYTF
TGTGCCAGCAGCTCCCCGCCGGCAGCGAATGGCTACACCTTC
>TRBJ1-6|15|TRBV25-1|NA|TRBD1
CASTNYGQENSPLHF
TGTGCCAGCACTAATTACGGACAGGAAAATTCACCCCTCCACTTT
>TRBJ2-7|15|TRBV27|NA|NA
CASSLSAPRFNEQYF
TGTGCCAGCAGTTTATCGGCCCCCAGGTTCAACGAGCAGTACTTC
>TRBJ1-1|15|TRBV12-5|NA|NA
CASGLRKARNTEAFF
TGTGCTAGTGGTTTAAGAAAAGCAAGGAACACTGAAGCTTTCTTT
>TRBJ1-2|15|TRBV18|NA|TRBD1
CASSPPEGAIRGYTF
TGTGCCAGCTCACCACCGGAGGGGGCGATCCGTGGCTACACCTTC
>TRBJ1-1|13|TRBV29-1|once|TRBD1
CSVKGQGDTEAFF
TGCAGCGTTAAGGGACAGGGGGACACTGAAGCTTTCTTT
>TRBJ1-5|17|TRBV5-6|once|TRBD1
CASSSMDSRGDNQPQHF
TGTGCCAGCAGCTCGATGGACAGCAGGGGGGACAATCAGCCCCAGCATTTT
>TRBJ2-1|15|TRBV5-4|NA|TRBD2
CASSLALAVYNEQFF
TGTGCCAGCAGCTTGGCACTAGCGGTCTACAATGAGCAGTTCTTC
>TRBJ2-3|14|TRBV6-6|NA|TRBD2
CASGIAGRTDTQYF
TGTGCCAGCGGAATAGCGGGACGCACAGATACGCAGTATTTT
>TRBJ2-7|14|TRBV5-4|NA|TRBD1
CASSADRVNYEQYF
TGTGCCAGCAGCGCGGACAGGGTTAACTACGAGCAGTACTTC
>TRBJ1-6|16|TRBV9|NA|NA
CASSVGGHGGNSPLHF
TGTGCCAGCAGCGTAGGGGGACACGGCGGAAATTCACCCCTCCACTTT
>TRBJ2-1|15|TRBV5-4|NA|NA
CASSTETRSDSEQFF
TGTGCCAGCAGCACGGAGACTAGGAGTGATAGTGAGCAGTTCTTC
>TRBJ2-1|10|TRBV28|NA|TRBD1
CATGWDREVF
TGTGCCACCGGTTGGGACAGGGAGGTCTTC
>TRBJ2-7|15|TRBV11-2|NA|NA
CASSPGGGSPYEQYF
TGTGCCAGCAGCCCCGGTGGGGGGTCCCCCTACGAGCAGTACTTC
>TRBJ2-5|14|TRBV25-1|NA|NA
CASSEFGGGETQYF
TGTGCCAGCAGTGAATTTGGAGGCGGGGAGACCCAGTACTTC
>TRBJ2-1|15|TRBV9|NA|TRBD2
CASSVAQHAAGGLFF
TGTGCCAGCAGCGTAGCTCAGCATGCAGCGGGGGGGCTATTCTTC
>TRBJ1-1|15|TRBV6-4|once|TRBD1
CASSAGDRGSTEAFF
TGTGCCAGCAGTGCCGGGGACAGGGGGTCCACTGAAGCTTTCTTT
>TRBJ1-1|14|TRBV18|NA|NA
CASSPPRGGPEAFF
TGTGCCAGCTCACCACCAAGGGGAGGACCTGAAGCTTTCTTT
>TRBJ1-4|15|TRBV7-7|NA|NA
CASSLGGQPNEKLFF
TGTGCCAGCAGCTTAGGGGGGCAGCCTAATGAAAAACTGTTTTTT
>TRBJ2-7|13|TRBV6-5|NA|NA
CATTTGLSYEQYF
TGTGCCACAACAACCGGACTCTCCTACGAGCAGTACTTC
>TRBJ1-2|12|TRBV5-5|NA|NA
CASSALGGGYTF
TGTGCCAGCAGCGCCTTGGGAGGGGGCTACACCTTC
>TRBJ1-2|18|TRBV19|NA|TRBD1
CASKAGSGQDLGIYGYTF
TGTGCCAGTAAGGCCGGGTCGGGACAGGACCTCGGGATCTATGGCTACACCTTC
>TRBJ1-2|14|TRBV6-5|NA|TRBD1
CASSFRGHEDGYTF
TGTGCCAGCAGTTTTAGGGGGCATGAGGATGGCTACACCTTC
>TRBJ1-2|15|TRBV2|NA|TRBD1
CASNPDRATSYGYTF
TGTGCCAGCAACCCAGACAGGGCGACGTCCTATGGCTACACCTTC
>TRBJ2-1|15|TRBV2|NA|TRBD2
CASSGVGGAYNEQFF
TGTGCCAGCAGTGGAGTCGGGGGGGCCTACAATGAGCAGTTCTTC
>TRBJ1-4|16|TRBV7-2|NA|NA
CASSLSDRPLNEKLFF
TGTGCCAGCAGCTTATCCGACAGACCCCTTAATGAAAAACTGTTTTTT
>TRBJ2-3|14|TRBV29-1|once|TRBD1
CSVRDRPSTDTQYF
TGCAGCGTACGGGACAGGCCTAGCACAGATACGCAGTATTTT
>TRBJ2-3|15|TRBV9|NA|TRBD2
CASSVGGGSTDTQYF
TGTGCCAGCAGCGTAGGGGGGGGAAGCACAGATACGCAGTATTTT
>TRBJ2-4|19|TRBV10-3|NA|TRBD2
CAISSRKTTSGRATDIQYF
TGTGCCATCAGTTCCCGAAAAACGACTAGCGGGAGGGCCACTGACATTCAGTACTTC
>TRBJ2-7|13|TRBV11-2|NA|NA
CASSNHRVYEQYF
TGTGCCAGCAGCAATCACAGGGTCTACGAGCAGTACTTC
>TRBJ1-3|15|TRBV5-1|NA|NA
CASSLIAGTGNTIYF
TGCGCCAGCAGCTTGATCGCAGGGACTGGAAACACCATATATTTT
>TRBJ2-4|14|TRBV27|NA|NA
CASSLSGGGNIQYF
TGTGCCAGCAGTTTATCAGGGGGGGGAAACATTCAGTACTTC
>TRBJ2-3|14|TRBV10-1|NA|NA
CASSASRITDTQYF
TGCGCCAGCAGTGCTTCGAGGATCACAGATACGCAGTATTTT
>TRBJ1-2|14|TRBV21-1|NA|NA
CASSNRQDNYGYTF
TGTGCCAGCAGCAACCGACAGGATAACTATGGCTACACCTTC
>TRBJ2-5|14|TRBV29-1|once|TRBD2
CSVEWGGTQETQYF
TGCAGCGTTGAGTGGGGGGGAACTCAAGAGACCCAGTACTTC
>TRBJ2-5|19|TRBV9|NA|TRBD2
CASSVVGTSGGGYQETQYF
TGTGCCAGCAGCGTAGTCGGGACTAGCGGGGGGGGCTATCAAGAGACCCAGTACTTC